Listed here are 5 T cell receptor beta chains from one sample, sequenced in a study of blood T cell repertoires in COVID-19. Method: immunoSEQ multiplex PCR; TCRdb's copy keeps in-frame clones and lacks some. The data contain 200,000 to 250,000 clones, around 80% of them singletons. Sequencing input: peripheral blood. All receptors come from a woman aged 70 to 79 with acute or convalescent COVID-19.

This chain links TRBV19 with TRBJ2-1; 10 bases are shared with TRBD1. CDR1 and CDR2 from the germline V gene are LNHDA and SQIVND (reference sequence). J gave up 4 bases and V 1 base, and 1 base lay outside the gene matches. The CDR3 has 15 residues. The CDR3 bases are TGTGCCAGTAGTATAGGGGACAGGGGATACAATGAGCAGTTCTTC. Amino acids: CASSIGDRGYNEQFF.

CDR3 loop: CASSSTGLGYTF. CDR3 nucleotide sequence: TGTGCCAGCAGCTCGACAGGGCTCGGCTACACCTTC. The chain carries TRBV27 and TRBJ1-2; 7 bases line up with TRBD1. The CDR3 consists of 12 residues. CDR1 is MNHEY and CDR2 is SMNVEV in the germline V gene (reference sequence). V was pared by 6 bases and J by 8 bases, with 6 bases of the junction left unmatched.

The V and J genes are TRBV27 and TRBJ1-2; TRBD1 is a possible D gene (6 bases). V was trimmed by 0 bases and J by 8 bases, leaving 25 bases between them. CDR3 length equals 18 residues. Germline values: CDR1 MNHEY, CDR2 SMNVEV (reference sequence). As DNA, the CDR3 is TGTGCCAGCAGTTTATCGATCCTCGAACGGGCGGGTCAGGGGGGCTACACCTTC. Translation: CASSLSILERAGQGGYTF.

J is TRBJ1-5 and V is TRBV6-2 or TRBV6-3; 8 bases fit TRBD1. Unmatched junction bases numbered 8, after V lost 6 bases and J lost 7 bases. There are 14 residues in the CDR3. Germline-derived CDR1 and CDR2 are MNHEY and SVGEGT. The CDR3 is CASSPGTGYQPQHF. The CDR3 region has the DNA TGTGCCAGCAGCCCGGGGACAGGTTACCAGCCCCAGCATTTT.

V is TRBV12-3 or TRBV12-4 and J is TRBJ1-5; D remains ambiguous. CDR3 size: 12 residues. Trimming shortened V by 0 bases and J by 9 bases, and 6 bases separated the two germline ends. The CDR3 sequence: CASSLAAGPQHF. The DNA of the CDR3 is TGTGCCAGCAGTTTAGCCGCGGGGCCCCAGCATTTT.